The subject of this entry is one T cell receptor beta chain. What it binds is not known. These data originate in a study of CXCR3-negative and CXCR3-positive naive CD8 T cells. For the study at large: Libraries each contributed about 1.5 +/- 0.3 million TRB reads, for around 140 million in total.

Preparation of TRB cDNA libraries relied on 5' RACE carrying UMI labels. TCRdb reanalyzed the 5' RACE reads, giving one entry per CDR3 protein sequence and no DNA. The repertoire table contains about 94,000 distinct CDR3 sequences. Study conclusions and caveats: More hydrophobic TRB CDR3s were found in CXCR3-positive naive cells than in CXCR3-negative naive cells. In naive cells, CXCR3-negative and CXCR3-positive subsets had similar TRBV-TRBJ usage; memory cells differed.

Naive CD8+ T cells carried a CD45RO-CCR7+CD27+CD95- phenotype. Germline CDR1 SGHNT, CDR2 YYREEE (reference sequence). This CDR3 spans 12 amino acids. The chain has TRBV5-4 and TRBJ2-1. Material: naive CXCR3+ CD8+ T cells from blood. Described subset: CD45RO-CCR7+CD27+CD95- naive CD8+ T cells expressing CXCR3 (TNR3+). The TCR sequence derives from a human donor in good health. Some clones in this sample may be carry-over from other donors' samples. CDR3 sequence reads: CASSWDGNEQFF.